Presented here are 6 T cell receptor beta chains from one specimen sequenced in a study of cytomegalovirus exposure and HLA in healthy donors. Vbeta (60) and Jbeta (13) primers were used in the PCR. Clones were sequenced by immunoSEQ multiplex PCR, and TCRdb holds only the in-frame ones, with some missing. This table holds some 93,000 clones, 78% found once. Sequencing was carried out using PBMCs. These receptors were collected from a woman aged 40 to 55 in good health and CMV-seronegative.

The chain couples TRBV12-5 to TRBJ2-2; perhaps TRBD1 as D (5 bases). This CDR3 spans 14 amino acids. V shed 5 bases and J shed 6 bases, with 13 bases lying between them. The germline CDR1 and CDR2 sequences are LGHNT and FRNRAP. CDR3 residues: CASGAQGQAGELFF. CDR3 DNA sequence: TGTGCTAGTGGTGCCCAGGGCCAGGCCGGGGAGCTGTTTTTT.

This chain uses TRBV5-1 with TRBJ2-1; 10 nucleotides agree with TRBD2. CDR1 is SGHRS, CDR2 YFSETQ, per germline. V was clipped by 4 bases and J by 6 bases; unmatched bases: 16. The CDR3 runs to 18 residues. The CDR3 DNA follows: TGCGCCAGCAGCCTAAATTTGCCTAGCGGGAGAATTAGCAATGAGCAGTTCTTC. Its translation is CASSLNLPSGRISNEQFF.

The chain employs TRBV4-1 and TRBJ1-3, with a possible D match to TRBD1 (6 bases). V lost 4 bases and J lost 4, with 20 bases in between. This CDR3 is 17 amino acids long. The germline gives CDR1 MGHRA, CDR2 YSYEKL. This CDR3 is CASSPEQGPVIGNTIYF. In nucleotides, the CDR3 is TGCGCCAGCAGCCCCGAACAGGGACCCGTAATAGGAAACACCATATATTTT.

The rearrangement uses TRBV19 and TRBJ2-7; 7 positions agree with TRBD1. This CDR3 contains 13 residues. CDR1 and CDR2 from the germline V gene are LNHDA and SQIVND (reference sequence). V lost 1 base and J lost 4; bases outside the gene matches: 1. The CDR3 spells CASSIAGGYEQYF. The CDR3 region has the DNA TGTGCCAGTAGTATAGCAGGGGGTTACGAGCAGTACTTC.

This clone was detected only a few times. V usage is TRBV6-5 and J usage is TRBJ2-2, with 9 bases lining up with TRBD1. Germline CDR1 reads MNHEY; CDR2 reads SVGAGI. The V segment lost 2 bases and the J segment 6 bases; nucleotides outside the gene matches: 7. The CDR3 sequence is 16 residues long. The DNA for the CDR3 is TGTGCCAGCAGTTACCGGCCGGGACAGGGAGCCGGGGAGCTGTTTTTT. Protein sequence: CASSYRPGQGAGELFF.

V gene TRBV18 combines with J gene TRBJ2-7, with TRBD2 matching 9 bases. Germline assignment: CDR1 KGHSH and CDR2 LQKENI. This CDR3 contains 15 residues. Unmatched junction bases numbered 3, after V lost 0 bases and J lost 3 bases. Here the CDR3 reads CASSPPASGNYEQYF. The CDR3, as DNA: TGTGCCAGCTCACCACCGGCTAGCGGGAACTACGAGCAGTACTTC. Drawing the rest from reference TRBV18 and TRBJ2-7, the complete variable domain is NAGVMQNPRHLVRRRGQEARLRCSPMKGHSHVYWYRQLPEEGLKFMVYLQKENIIDESGMPKERFSAEFPKEGPSILRIQQVVRGDSAAYFCASSPPASGNYEQYFGPGTRLTVT.